This TCR beta chain stems from a study of blood T cells in healthy people across ages. About the research overall: Every two T cells gave about one barcoded beta molecule via template switching. Study results and limitations: It was held that diversity estimates obtained from one million T cells represented underestimates. Long-lived and aged donors differed, with more naive CD4+ cells and higher diversity in the long-lived.

Note on this clonotype: Its target is unknown.

This CDR3 spans 16 amino acids. Trimming removed 0 bases at V and 15 bases at J, with 24 bases between. CDR1 and CDR2 (germline): LGHNA, YNFKEQ. It was with a sample-barcoded 5' primer and a J-beta primer mix that a second PCR of roughly 6 to 12 cycles was run. TCRdb redid the calling of the 5' RACE reads with MiXCR, one entry per CDR3 protein. Among some 710,000 distinct CDR3 sequences listed, about 45% were seen once. The chain carries TRBV4-2 and TRBJ2-4; D is possibly TRBD1 (5 bases). Sequences were obtained from blood. The TCR was taken from a man aged 80 or over in good health. The CDR3, as DNA: TGTGCCAGCAGCCAAGATGGGTCGCGACAGACATTCGGCCTGTACTTC. Amino acid sequence: CASSQDGSRQTFGLYF.